Listed below are T cell receptor beta chains from one sample, sequenced in a study of response to subunit inactivated influenza vaccine. Each CDR3 protein is one row after TCRdb ran MiXCR on the RT-PCR reads. The data contain some 480,000 distinct CDR3 sequences, roughly 11% of them singletons. The source material was PBMCs from blood, sampled 35 to 45 days after vaccination. These receptor sequences come from a man aged 50 to 59 who received an inactivated influenza vaccine. Each CDR3 is given with its conserved first and last residue. The order of the fields is V gene, clone size, D gene, J gene, CDR3 protein, CDR3 DNA. A D gene is named only where the DNA matches it firmly. Size tells how often a clone was seen (once, few, many) or the class of an expanded clone, and some rows leave it out.

TRBV6-1	few	TRBD1	TRBJ2-1	CASRLHDRGPNNEQFF	TGTGCCAGCAGACTCCACGACAGGGGACCCAACAATGAGCAGTTCTTC
TRBV29-1	many	.	TRBJ2-1	CSVANNNEQFF	TGCAGCGTAGCGAATAACAATGAGCAGTTCTTC
TRBV7-9	few	.	TRBJ2-3	CASSLFSVADTQYF	TGTGCCAGCAGCTTATTTAGCGTGGCAGATACGCAGTATTTT
TRBV29-1	few	.	TRBJ2-5	CSVEVHRQETQYF	TGCAGCGTTGAAGTGCACAGGCAAGAGACCCAGTACTTC
TRBV7-2	few	TRBD2	TRBJ2-7	CASSSRAGGNYEQYF	TGTGCCAGCAGCTCACGAGCGGGGGGAAATTACGAGCAGTACTTC
TRBV20-1	few	.	TRBJ1-6	CSAVEGIGNSPLHF	TGCAGTGCTGTTGAGGGAATTGGTAATTCACCCCTCCACTTT
TRBV25-1	many	.	TRBJ2-5	CASSEGETQYF	TGTGCCAGCAGTGAAGGGGAGACCCAGTACTTC
TRBV5-1	.	.	TRBJ2-7	CASSLGGTPGSYEQYF	TGCGCCAGCAGCTTGGGCGGGACACCTGGATCCTACGAGCAGTACTTC
TRBV24-1	.	.	TRBJ2-1	CATSDPKTSSYNEQFF	TGTGCCACCAGTGACCCCAAGACTAGTTCCTACAATGAGCAGTTCTTC
TRBV12-3/TRBV12-4	.	TRBD2	TRBJ2-1	CASSLGLSGRAVDEQFF	TGTGCCAGCAGTTTAGGGCTTAGCGGGAGGGCCGTCGATGAGCAGTTCTTC
TRBV5-1	few	.	TRBJ1-1	CASGGGRINTEAFF	TGCGCCAGCGGGGGGGGCAGAATAAACACTGAAGCTTTCTTT
TRBV6-2/TRBV6-3	.	TRBD1	TRBJ1-2	CASSYTAGTGYGYTF	TGTGCCAGCAGTTACACCGCCGGGACAGGGTATGGCTACACCTTC
TRBV10-3	few	TRBD2	TRBJ2-1	CAISNGGAAYNEQFF	TGTGCCATCAGTAACGGGGGGGCCGCCTACAATGAGCAGTTCTTC
TRBV7-2	few	TRBD2	TRBJ2-3	CASSLMGGITDTQYF	TGTGCCAGCAGCTTAATGGGGGGGATCACAGATACGCAGTATTTT
TRBV7-2	few	TRBD1	TRBJ2-7	CASSGRQGYYEQYF	TGTGCCAGCAGCGGGCGACAGGGTTACTACGAGCAGTACTTC
TRBV7-8	.	.	TRBJ2-7	CASSSLEHSSYEQYF	TGTGCCAGCAGCTCACTGGAACACAGCTCCTACGAGCAGTACTTC
TRBV27	many	TRBD2	TRBJ2-1	CASSGLAGNHSYNEQFF	TGTGCCAGCAGCGGACTAGCGGGAAATCACTCCTACAATGAGCAGTTCTTC
TRBV7-9	many	TRBD1	TRBJ1-6	CASSGTGPGSPLHF	TGTGCCAGCAGCGGGACAGGCCCGGGGTCACCCCTCCACTTT
TRBV20-1	many	.	TRBJ2-3	CSARVMGRNTDTQYF	TGCAGTGCTAGAGTTATGGGCCGCAACACAGATACGCAGTATTTT
TRBV29-1	medium-sized	.	TRBJ2-4	CSVSGGIEPKNIQYF	TGCAGCGTTTCAGGGGGGATAGAGCCGAAAAACATTCAGTACTTC
TRBV5-1	.	.	TRBJ2-1	CASSPTGVLTYNEQFF	TGCGCCAGCAGCCCGACGGGAGTGCTTACCTACAATGAGCAGTTCTTC
TRBV10-3	many	.	TRBJ2-7	CAIAGTGSYEQYF	TGTGCCATTGCCGGGACTGGCTCCTACGAGCAGTACTTC
TRBV24-1	.	.	TRBJ2-2	CATSGYSVTGELFF	TGTGCCACCAGTGGCTACTCCGTGACCGGGGAGCTGTTTTTT
TRBV7-9	.	TRBD1	TRBJ1-4	CASSSPGTDEKLFF	TGTGCCAGCAGCTCGCCCGGGACAGATGAAAAACTGTTTTTT
TRBV13	.	.	TRBJ2-1	CASSSGTPTHEQFF	TGTGCCAGCAGCTCCGGGACCCCGACCCATGAGCAGTTCTTC
TRBV7-8	.	.	TRBJ2-7	CASSTGRTSYEQYF	TGTGCCAGCAGCACGGGCCGTACTTCCTACGAGCAGTACTTC
TRBV4-1	few	TRBD1	TRBJ2-1	CASSQERVRDRGFSSYNEQFF	TGCGCCAGCAGCCAAGAAAGAGTTCGAGACAGGGGCTTTAGCTCCTACAATGAGCAGTTCTTC
TRBV20-1	.	.	TRBJ2-5	CSASNVQETQYF	TGCAGTGCTAGTAACGTGCAAGAGACCCAGTACTTC
TRBV11-2	.	.	TRBJ2-1	CASSSSRLTYNEQFF	TGTGCCAGCAGCTCCTCTAGGCTAACCTACAATGAGCAGTTCTTC
TRBV5-5	few	TRBD1	TRBJ1-6	CASSLDLGQGASPLHF	TGTGCCAGCAGCTTGGACTTAGGGCAGGGGGCATCACCCCTCCACTTT
TRBV7-2	few	.	TRBJ1-4	CASSVDITNEKLFF	TGTGCCAGCAGCGTCGACATAACTAATGAAAAACTGTTTTTT
TRBV14	.	.	TRBJ2-7	CASSQGYAYEQYF	TGTGCCAGCAGCCAAGGGTATGCTTACGAGCAGTACTTC
TRBV12-3/TRBV12-4	many	.	TRBJ1-2	CASSFSGFGYGYTF	TGTGCCAGCAGTTTTTCGGGGTTTGGCTATGGCTACACCTTC
TRBV20-1	few	.	TRBJ2-2	CSARGRQDKGSGELFF	TGCAGTGCTAGAGGTCGACAGGACAAGGGTAGCGGGGAGCTGTTTTTT
TRBV12-3/TRBV12-4	many	.	TRBJ2-1	CASTRPGVTSSYNEQFF	TGTGCCAGCACCAGACCAGGGGTCACGAGCTCCTACAATGAGCAGTTCTTC
TRBV7-2	few	.	TRBJ2-6	CASSARASSGANVLTF	TGTGCCAGCAGCGCGAGAGCCAGCTCTGGGGCCAACGTCCTGACTTTC
TRBV11-3	.	.	TRBJ2-1	CASSLSIWGSYNEQFF	TGTGCCAGCAGCTTAAGTATCTGGGGCTCCTACAATGAGCAGTTCTTC
TRBV27	few	.	TRBJ2-7	CASSLQGRYEQYF	TGTGCCAGCAGTTTACAGGGGCGCTACGAGCAGTACTTC
TRBV7-9	few	.	TRBJ1-3	CASSLIGSGNTIYF	TGTGCCAGCAGCTTAATAGGGTCTGGAAACACCATATATTTT
TRBV5-1	many	TRBD2	TRBJ2-3	CASSPRTSGTNTDTQYF	TGCGCCAGCAGCCCCCGGACTAGCGGGACTAACACAGATACGCAGTATTTT
TRBV29-1	few	.	TRBJ2-2	CSVIFWTENTGELFF	TGCAGCGTCATATTCTGGACGGAGAACACCGGGGAGCTGTTTTTT
TRBV29-1	few	.	TRBJ2-3	CSVEWGAGTDTQYF	TGCAGCGTTGAGTGGGGGGCGGGCACAGATACGCAGTATTTT
TRBV20-1	.	.	TRBJ1-5	CSASEAAHNQPQHF	TGCAGTGCTAGTGAGGCAGCCCATAATCAGCCCCAGCATTTT
TRBV6-5	.	TRBD1	TRBJ2-4	CASSYGRGLTKNIQYF	TGTGCCAGCAGTTACGGCAGGGGGCTAACCAAAAACATTCAGTACTTC
TRBV6-2/TRBV6-3	many	.	TRBJ1-2	CASSFMPGRKPGYTF	TGTGCCAGCAGCTTCATGCCGGGACGGAAGCCTGGCTACACCTTC
TRBV7-8	.	.	TRBJ1-6	CASSLRDTSPLHF	TGTGCCAGCAGCTTAAGGGATACTTCACCCCTCCACTTT
TRBV7-2	few	.	TRBJ1-3	CASSPSGASGNTIYF	TGTGCCAGCAGCCCCTCAGGGGCGTCTGGAAACACCATATATTTT
TRBV20-1	many	TRBD1	TRBJ1-5	CSARPQGAGNQPQHF	TGCAGTGCTAGACCTCAGGGGGCTGGCAATCAGCCCCAGCATTTT
TRBV6-5	few	.	TRBJ2-5	CASSYGIQETQYF	TGTGCCAGCAGTTACGGGATACAAGAGACCCAGTACTTC
TRBV9	.	.	TRBJ1-6	CASSVGPVRYNSPLHF	TGTGCCAGCAGCGTAGGCCCAGTCAGATATAATTCACCCCTCCACTTT
TRBV27	.	.	TRBJ2-5	CASSLSPETEETQYF	TGTGCCAGCAGTTTATCCCCCGAGACCGAGGAGACCCAGTACTTC
TRBV20-1	few	TRBD2	TRBJ2-5	CSARLAGYQETQYF	TGCAGTGCCAGACTAGCGGGGTACCAAGAGACCCAGTACTTC
TRBV5-8	.	.	TRBJ2-1	CASSIGFRSYNEQFF	TGTGCCAGCAGCATAGGGTTTCGCTCCTACAATGAGCAGTTCTTC
TRBV27	many	.	TRBJ2-5	CASSLSGRETQYF	TGTGCCAGCAGTTTAAGTGGCAGAGAGACCCAGTACTTC
TRBV27	.	TRBD1	TRBJ2-3	CASSAEKLGQTKITQYF	TGTGCCAGCAGTGCAGAGAAGTTGGGACAGACCAAGATAACGCAGTATTTT